This T cell receptor beta chain was captured in a study of monozygotic twins with inflammatory bowel disease. Each CDR3 protein gets one entry in TCRdb, which reprocessed the 5' RACE reads and gives no DNA. This sample's table reports approximately 100,000 distinct CDR3 sequences. Whole blood, unsorted for T cells, was the source of total RNA. Germline V lookup: CDR1 SQVTM, CDR2 ANQGSEA. The CDR3 has 11 amino acids. The rearrangement uses TRBV29-1 and TRBJ2-1. Source material: blood. The TCR sequence derives from a human donor with ulcerative colitis or Crohn's disease, or a healthy co-twin of an affected twin (not recorded which). Here the CDR3 reads CSVTWYNEQFF.